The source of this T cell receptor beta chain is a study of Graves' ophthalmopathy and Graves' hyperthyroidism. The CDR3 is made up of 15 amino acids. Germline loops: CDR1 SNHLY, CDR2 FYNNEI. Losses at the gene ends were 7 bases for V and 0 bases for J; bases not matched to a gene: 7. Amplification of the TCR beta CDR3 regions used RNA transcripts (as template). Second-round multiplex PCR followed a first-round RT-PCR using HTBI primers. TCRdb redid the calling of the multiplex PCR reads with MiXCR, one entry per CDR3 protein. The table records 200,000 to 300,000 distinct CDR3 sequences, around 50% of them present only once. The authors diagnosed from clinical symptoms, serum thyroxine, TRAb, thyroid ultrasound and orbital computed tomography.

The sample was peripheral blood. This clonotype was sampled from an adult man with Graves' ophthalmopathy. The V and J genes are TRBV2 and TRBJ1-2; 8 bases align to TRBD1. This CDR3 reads CASNRQGPSNYGYTF. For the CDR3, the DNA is TGTGCCAGCAATCGACAGGGGCCTTCTAACTATGGCTACACCTTC.